This T cell receptor beta chain stems from a study of blood T cell repertoires in COVID-19. As for the study in general: From the United States, Italy and Spain came samples of acute and convalescent COVID-19. PBMCs, B-cell-depleted T cells, or T cells provided the cDNA or gDNA that made up the material.

Original methodology: Estimation of nucleated cell counts relied on the amplification of reference gene primers. Generated by immunoSEQ multiplex PCR, the TCRdb table keeps only in-frame clones and is missing some. V, J and clone size are those of that table, while D and trimming were read from the DNA. The table includes 150,000 to 200,000 clones, around 92% detected once. The V and J ends lost 6 bases and 0 bases respectively, with 15 bases between them. This CDR3 contains 15 residues. The germline gives CDR1 MDHEN, CDR2 SYDVKM. The sample was peripheral blood. The chain employs TRBV28 and TRBJ2-7; possibly TRBD1 for D (7 bases). The sequence was collected from a young man with COVID-19, enrolled during active disease. The CDR3 reads CASSPGGQTSYEQYF. Here the CDR3 DNA reads TGTGCCAGCAGCCCCGGGGGACAGACCTCCTACGAGCAGTACTTC.